This T cell receptor beta chain was sequenced during a study of human versus mouse CDR3 diversity and MHC coevolution. The V gene's germline CDR1 is KGHSH and CDR2 LQKENI. Unmatched junction bases numbered 5, after V lost 2 bases and J lost 5 bases. The CDR3 contains 15 residues. Assay used: immunoSEQ multiplex PCR; TCRdb lists only in-frame clones, some missing. This sample has around 77,000 clones, with 80% to 95% found just once. The receptor was derived from a person aged 25 to 75 in good health. V and J are TRBV18 and TRBJ2-3; 9 bases match TRBD2. Material for sequencing was naive CD4+ T cells from blood. The subset was: CD45RO-negative CD62L-positive naive CD4 T cells. The CDR3 spells CASSPAGGPGDTQYF. The CDR3 DNA sequence: TGTGCCAGCTCACCAGCGGGAGGGCCCGGAGATACGCAGTATTTT.